Included here is one T cell receptor (beta chain) sequence, with context. V lost 2 bases to trimming and J lost 3 bases; unmatched junction nucleotides: 1. The CDR3 contains 13 residues. Germline lookup yields CDR1 GTSNPN and CDR2 SVGIG (reference sequence). This entry belongs to a study of cytomegalovirus exposure and HLA in healthy donors. The primer mix had 60 Vbeta and 13 Jbeta primers. Libraries were prepared by immunoSEQ multiplex PCR; TCRdb keeps only in-frame clonotypes and omits some of them. The sample consists of about 52,000 clones, more than 65% of them appearing once. The gene calls are TRBV30 and TRBJ2-5; 9 bases match TRBD1. Input material: PBMCs. This sequence was found in a woman between 45 and 60 years old in good health and CMV-seronegative. CDR3 nucleotides: TGTGCCTGGAGTCGGGACAGGGAAGAGACCCAGTACTTC. Translating gives CAWSRDREETQYF.